These 27 T cell receptor beta chains share one sample of origin, sequenced in a study of regulatory T cells in long-lasting Graves disease. Combining iRepertoire HTBI primers with Arm-PCR of CDR3 regions, the authors built TCR beta libraries. TCRdb analysed the multiplex PCR reads with MiXCR anew, one entry per CDR3 protein. The sample records under 500,000 distinct CDR3 sequences, about 20% being singletons. Time point reported: persistent/refractory GD, antithyroid drugs over 5 years with positive TRAb. PBMC-derived RNA was used for the TCR library. Sequenced here: peripheral blood mononuclear cells (PBMCs), sampled when the disease was refractory, from a patient treated with antithyroid drugs. These receptors came from a female donor with Graves disease.

As for this clonotype: An end of the junction does not agree with germline; a read error may underlie this. The CDR3 spells CVSSYGGSDSTNEKLFF. The CDR3 nucleotides are TGTGTCAGCAGCTACGGGGGCAGTGACTCAACTAATGAAAAACTGTTTTTT. The chain uses TRBV7-9 and TRBJ1-4; D may be TRBD1 (6 bases). Per germline, CDR1 SEHNR and CDR2 FQNEAQ (reference sequence). The CDR3 contains 17 residues.

The table lists this clonotype with many counts. This rearrangement joins TRBV7-2 to TRBJ1-5; 8 nucleotides agree with TRBD1. Germline V gene sequence: CDR1 SGHTA, CDR2 FQGNSA. This CDR3 has 15 residues. J lost 3 bases, V lost 5 bases, and 6 bases had no gene match. The CDR3 region is CASSPATGANQPQHF. The CDR3 DNA follows: TGTGCCAGCAGCCCCGCGACAGGGGCCAATCAGCCCCAGCATTTT.

This clonotype was observed a few times. The chain has TRBV5-6 and TRBJ1-4; D may be TRBD1 (5 bases). Trimming shortened V by 4 bases and J by 4 bases, and 8 bases separated the two germline ends. In germline, CDR1 is SGHDT, CDR2 YYEEEE. The CDR3 consists of 13 residues. The CDR3 protein is CASSVTVNEKLFF. CDR3 coding DNA: TGTGCCAGCAGCGTGACAGTTAATGAAAAACTGTTTTTT.

This clonotype was recorded many times. V usage is TRBV28 and J usage is TRBJ1-1, with D unclear. Trimming took 2 bases from V and 4 from J, leaving 5 bases between them. The CDR3 extends over 12 amino acids. In germline, CDR1 is MDHEN, CDR2 SYDVKM. The CDR3, as DNA: TGTGCCAGCAGTTTAGGGTTCACTGAAGCTTTCTTT. The encoded protein is CASSLGFTEAFF.

CDR3 protein: CASSGQGVIRTYEQYF. The CDR3, as DNA: TGTGCCAGCAGCGGACAGGGGGTCATAAGGACCTACGAGCAGTACTTC. The chain carries TRBV7-9 and TRBJ2-7; TRBD1 aligns across 10 bases. From germline, CDR1 is SEHNR and CDR2 FQNEAQ (reference sequence). V gave up 5 bases and J gave up 2 bases; unmatched junction bases: 9. This CDR3 region has 16 residues.

This clonotype has only a few counts. The rearrangement joins TRBV12-3 or TRBV12-4 to TRBJ2-1; D is ambiguous. V lost 7 bases to trimming and J lost 9 bases, with 10 bases between them. The CDR3 consists of 11 residues. The CDR3 is CASTRVGEQFF. The CDR3 region has the DNA TGTGCCAGCACTCGAGTAGGTGAGCAGTTCTTC.

This clonotype was observed a handful of times. The chain couples TRBV19 to TRBJ2-1; D tentatively reads TRBD1 or TRBD2 (5 bases each). Germline CDR1 is LNHDA and CDR2 is SQIVND (reference sequence). This CDR3 comprises 16 residues. Trimming took off 5 bases at V and 0 bases at J, with 14 bases between the two ends. CDR3 region: CASSYPGASSYNEQFF. In DNA form, the CDR3 reads TGTGCCAGTAGTTACCCCGGGGCGAGCTCCTACAATGAGCAGTTCTTC. Drawing the rest from reference TRBV19 and TRBJ2-1, the complete variable domain is DGGITQSPKYLFRKEGQNVTLSCEQNLNHDAMYWYRQDPGQGLRLIYYSQIVNDFQKGDIAEGYSVSREKKESFPLTVTSAQKNPTAFYLCASSYPGASSYNEQFFGPGTRLTVL.

Note on this clonotype: The junction departs from germline at one end; a sequencing error may be responsible. V gene TRBV30 combines with J gene TRBJ2-7, with 9 bases lining up with TRBD2. Germline values: CDR1 GTSNPN, CDR2 SVGIG (reference sequence). CDR3 length equals 13 residues. The CDR3 region is CARSVAGATEQYF. The CDR3 coding sequence is TGTGCCCGGAGTGTAGCGGGAGCGACCGAGCAGTACTTC. Full variable domain (missing parts from reference TRBV30 and TRBJ2-7): SQTIHQWPATLVQPVGSPLSLECTVEGTSNPNLYWYRQAAGRGLQLLFYSVGIGQISSEVPQNLSASRPQDRQFILSSKKLLLSDSGFYLCARSVAGATEQYFGPGTRLTVT.

The chain's CDR3 is CASSPRGLAVVEQYF. As DNA, the CDR3 is TGTGCCAGCTCACCCAGAGGACTAGCGGTGGTGGAGCAGTACTTC. This chain joins TRBV18 and TRBJ2-7, with TRBD2 identical over 10 bases. J lost 7 bases, V lost 3 bases, and 9 bases had no gene match. This CDR3 comprises 15 residues. Germline assignment: CDR1 KGHSH and CDR2 LQKENI. Using reference TRBV18 and TRBJ2-7 for the parts outside the CDR3, the full variable domain is NAGVMQNPRHLVRRRGQEARLRCSPMKGHSHVYWYRQLPEEGLKFMVYLQKENIIDESGMPKERFSAEFPKEGPSILRIQQVVRGDSAAYFCASSPRGLAVVEQYFGPGTRLTVT.

This clonotype occurred a few times. The chain joins TRBV9 to TRBJ2-1, with 11 nucleotides matching TRBD2. Germline lookup yields CDR1 SGDLS and CDR2 YYNGEE. The length of the CDR3 is 16 residues. J was trimmed by 4 bases and V by 1 base; bases with no gene match: 4. CDR3 sequence (DNA): TGTGCCAGCAGCGTACCCGGGACTAGCGGTTACAATGAGCAGTTCTTC. Translated, it gives CASSVPGTSGYNEQFF.

The table lists this clonotype with a few counts. The V call is TRBV11-2, the J call TRBJ2-7; possibly TRBD1 or TRBD2 for D (5 bases each). V lost 6 bases and J lost 0, with 15 bases in between. CDR1 and CDR2 from the germline V gene are SGHAT and FQNNGV. This CDR3 is built from 15 residues. Here the CDR3 reads CASSYNRDASYEQYF. The CDR3, as DNA: TGTGCCAGCAGTTACAATCGGGACGCCTCCTACGAGCAGTACTTC.

This clonotype was seen more than once but under ten times. Germline is not matched at one junction end, which may reflect a read error. The chain links TRBV6-2 or TRBV6-3 to TRBJ2-7, with 7 bases that match TRBD1. This CDR3 comprises 15 residues. Germline V gene data show CDR1 as MNHEY and CDR2 as SVGEGT. CDR3 DNA sequence: TGTGCCAGCACCAGATTGACAGGGAGCTCCTACGAGCAATACTTC. Residues: CASTRLTGSSYEQYF.

V gene TRBV20-1 combines with J gene TRBJ2-7; no clear D gene. Germline CDR1 reads DFQATT; CDR2 reads SNEGSKA (reference sequence). This CDR3 is built from 15 residues. V was cut by 3 bases and J by 2 bases, with 17 bases left in between. The CDR3 region is CSASRARAKTYEQYF. The DNA for the CDR3 is TGCAGTGCTAGTAGAGCTCGGGCCAAGACCTACGAGCAGTACTTC.

The chain employs TRBV24-1 and TRBJ2-3; tentatively, D is TRBD2 (5 bases). Per the germline V gene, CDR1 is KGHDR and CDR2 is SFDVKD. The CDR3 runs 13 residues. V was clipped by 2 bases and J by 5 bases, with 7 bases between them. CDR3 sequence: CATSDWTQDTQYF. The CDR3 bases are TGTGCCACCAGTGATTGGACTCAAGATACGCAGTATTTT.

The chain employs TRBV20-1 and TRBJ1-5; the match to TRBD1 covers 9 bases. V gave up 0 bases and J gave up 1 base; unmatched junction bases: 1. Germline assignment: CDR1 DFQATT and CDR2 SNEGSKA (reference sequence). This CDR3 has 15 residues. CDR3: CSARDDRGSNQPQHF. For the CDR3, the DNA is TGCAGTGCTAGAGATGACAGGGGGAGCAATCAGCCCCAGCATTTT.

Comments on this clonotype: A read error is possible here, since a much larger clone lies one base away. The chain combines TRBV6-1 with TRBJ2-7, with TRBD1 identical over 9 bases. The V gene end was trimmed by 8 bases and the J gene end by 0 bases; junction bases not matched to a gene: 11. CDR1 MNHNS and CDR2 SASEGT come from the germline V gene. The CDR3 contains 16 residues. CDR3 sequence (DNA): TGTGCCAGCGGATGGGATAGGGACAGGGACTCCTACGAGCAGTACTTC. Protein sequence: CASGWDRDRDSYEQYF.

This clonotype was observed many times. The V gene is TRBV13, the J gene TRBJ2-1; D is possibly TRBD2 (5 bases). Trimming took 5 bases from V and 8 from J, leaving 22 bases between them. CDR1 is PRHDT and CDR2 is FYEKMQ in the germline V gene (reference sequence). CDR3 length equals 16 residues. The CDR3 nucleotides are TGTGCCAGCAGCATACAAGGCGGGCCTTTTGTGGATGAGCAGTTCTTC. Translated: CASSIQGGPFVDEQFF.

This clonotype was seen more than once but under ten times. The V gene is TRBV12-5, the J gene TRBJ1-1, with D unresolved. This CDR3 contains 15 residues. Germline loops: CDR1 LGHNT, CDR2 FRNRAP. Trimming removed 2 bases at V and 1 base at J, with 11 bases between. The CDR3 sequence is CASGLQPAKNTEAFF. The CDR3 region has the DNA TGTGCTAGTGGTTTGCAGCCTGCAAAGAACACTGAAGCTTTCTTT. The variable domain in full, completed from reference TRBV12-5 and TRBJ1-1, reads DARVTQTPRHKVTEMGQEVTMRCQPILGHNTVFWYRQTMMQGLELLAYFRNRAPLDDSGMPKDRFSAEMPDATLATLKIQPSEPRDSAVYFCASGLQPAKNTEAFFGQGTRLTVV.

Notes on this clonotype: A read error may produce the germline difference seen at one junction end. The genes are TRBV12-3 or TRBV12-4 and TRBJ1-2, with D hard to call. The CDR3 spans 11 residues. The CDR3 here is CASTRLYGHTF. In DNA, the CDR3 is TGTGCCAGCACCAGGCTCTATGGCCACACCTTC.

This clonotype was found a few times. This chain connects TRBV10-3 to TRBJ2-2; TRBD2 aligns across 8 bases. The junction had 7 bases not matched to a gene; V was cut back by 4 bases and J by 0 bases. Germline V gene lookup returns CDR1 ENHRY and CDR2 SYGVKD. The CDR3 extends over 17 amino acids. CDR3 in amino acids: CAISAAPGLANTGELFF. The CDR3, as DNA: TGTGCCATCAGTGCCGCTCCGGGACTAGCGAACACCGGGGAGCTGTTTTTT.

This clonotype was counted between two and nine times. A much larger clone differs from this one at a single base, so this may be a read error. Because it lacks the conserved phenylalanine or tryptophan at the end, this CDR3 is likely a read error. This chain connects TRBV27 to TRBJ2-7; D call uncertain. There are 12 residues in the CDR3. V lost 4 bases, J lost 4 bases, and 8 bases lay in between. Germline values: CDR1 MNHEY, CDR2 SMNVEV (reference sequence). Here the CDR3 DNA reads TGTGCCAGCAGTTCCCCGGGTTACGAGCAGTACCTC. It specifies CASSSPGYEQYL.

This clonotype was observed many times. The V and J genes are TRBV2 and TRBJ2-2; 9 positions agree with TRBD1. The CDR3 loop spans 16 amino acids. Germline V gives CDR1 SNHLY, CDR2 FYNNEI. Losses at the gene ends were 6 bases for V and 3 bases for J; bases not matched to a gene: 8. The CDR3 DNA follows: TGTGCCAGCAGGGCCGGGACAGGGTTTTACACCGGGGAGCTGTTTTTT. Protein product: CASRAGTGFYTGELFF.

The genes are TRBV7-2 and TRBJ2-2, with no clear D. The ends were cut back, 1 base at V and 2 bases at J, with 8 bases in the middle. The CDR3 is 15 amino acids. Germline CDR1 is SGHTA and CDR2 is FQGNSA. CDR3 protein: CASSLVGKNTGELFF. The CDR3 DNA reads as TGTGCCAGCAGCTTAGTAGGAAAAAACACCGGGGAGCTGTTTTTT.

As regards this clonotype: The junction differs from germline at one of its ends, possibly a read error. The gene calls are TRBV10-3 and TRBJ1-5; D gene ambiguous. Germline CDR1 is ENHRY and CDR2 is SYGVKD. CDR3 size: 14 residues. CDR3 region: CAIAGDNSDQPQHF. DNA of the CDR3: TGTGCCATCGCGGGAGATAATAGCGATCAGCCCCAGCATTTT.

V and J are TRBV20-1 and TRBJ2-7; 8 bases line up with TRBD1. The CDR3 has 12 amino acids. Germline trimming cut 1 base from V and 6 bases from J; bases unmatched to any gene: 2. Germline V gives CDR1 DFQATT, CDR2 SNEGSKA (reference sequence). The CDR3: CSARGTGLEQYF. In nucleotides, the CDR3 is TGCAGTGCTAGAGGGACAGGGCTCGAGCAGTACTTC.

This clonotype turned up a few times. The genes are TRBV20-1 and TRBJ1-1; no reliable D call. The CDR3 loop spans 14 amino acids. Deletions cut 0 bases from V and 2 bases from J, with 10 bases between. Germline V lookup: CDR1 DFQATT, CDR2 SNEGSKA (reference sequence). The DNA for the CDR3 is TGCAGTGCTAGAGATATGGCGGGCAACACTGAAGCTTTCTTT. Its translation is CSARDMAGNTEAFF.

This clonotype was observed a few times. The chain carries TRBV29-1 and TRBJ1-2, with 7 bases fitting TRBD1. This CDR3 contains 11 residues. The germline gives CDR1 SQVTM, CDR2 ANQGSEA. The junction had 6 bases not matched to a gene; V was cut back by 6 bases and J by 8 bases. The CDR3 is CSVETGDGYTF. As DNA, the CDR3 is TGCAGCGTGGAAACAGGGGACGGCTACACCTTC. The variable domain in full, completed from reference TRBV29-1 and TRBJ1-2, reads SAVISQKPSRDICQRGTSLTIQCQVDSQVTMMFWYRQQPGQSLTLIATANQGSEATYESGFVIDKFPISRPNLTFSTLTVSNMSPEDSSIYLCSVETGDGYTFGSGTRLTVV.